This T cell receptor beta chain is drawn from a study of T cell responses to AZD1222 COVID-19 vaccine. Data came from immunoSEQ multiplex PCR; TCRdb stores just in-frame clones and leaves some out. This table has roughly 100,000 clones, more than 70% appearing once. Findings and limits, study-wide: Donors were chiefly white British, with a greater number of females, and clonal diversity was perhaps underestimated. Unmutated variant regions are reportedly the target of nearly half of TCRs that are spike-specific. Among vaccine-associated CD4 TCRs, coverage spanned spike, with dominance at 160-218 and 743-854.

For this clone: The antigen remains undetermined.

The TCR sequence derives from an adult in good health. The sample here was peripheral blood, taken on day 0 of AZD1222 vaccination.

CDR3 amino acids: CASSLGGLSGNTIYF. The CDR3 DNA reads as TGTGCCAGCAGCTTGGGTGGACTCTCTGGAAACACCATATATTTT. The rearrangement joins TRBV5-4 to TRBJ1-3; D not certain. V was shortened by 0 bases and J by 0 bases, with 7 bases between the two germline ends. Germline V lookup: CDR1 SGHNT, CDR2 YYREEE (reference sequence). The CDR3 loop spans 15 amino acids.